These 14 T cell receptor beta chains were all obtained from the same sample, sequenced in a study of blood T cell repertoires in COVID-19. Some clones are missing from TCRdb's copy, which holds only in-frame ones; the method was immunoSEQ multiplex PCR. Of roughly 330,000 clones in the sample, 65% to 90% were seen once. Material: PBMCs or T cells enriched from blood (not recorded which). The receptors were gathered from a woman aged 18-29 years who had recovered from COVID-19.

In its sample, this clone was seen once. V and J are TRBV5-4 and TRBJ2-1, with no clear D. CDR1 SGHNT and CDR2 YYREEE come from the germline V gene (reference sequence). This CDR3 is 13 amino acids long. Trimming shortened V by 0 bases and J by 3 bases, and 4 bases separated the two germline ends. CDR3 protein: CASSLANYNEQFF. The CDR3 DNA follows: TGTGCCAGCAGCTTGGCTAACTACAATGAGCAGTTCTTC. The complete variable domain, with remaining parts taken from reference TRBV5-4 and TRBJ2-1, reads ETGVTQSPTHLIKTRGQQVTLRCSSQSGHNTVSWYQQALGQGPQFIFQYYREEENGRGNFPPRFSGLQFPNYSSELNVNALELDDSALYLCASSLANYNEQFFGPGTRLTVL.

The chain recombines TRBV9 with TRBJ1-1; D not resolved. CDR1 and CDR2 from the germline V gene are SGDLS and YYNGEE. Trimming pared 2 bases from V and 5 bases from J, leaving 10 bases between. The CDR3 spans 13 residues. CDR3 residues: CASSVYDGTEAFF. CDR3 nucleotides: TGTGCCAGCAGCGTCTATGATGGTACTGAAGCTTTCTTT.

This chain links TRBV2 with TRBJ2-1; 7 positions match TRBD2. Looked up from germline, CDR1 is SNHLY and CDR2 is FYNNEI. The V gene end was trimmed by 6 bases and the J gene end by 4 bases; junction bases not matched to a gene: 12. This CDR3 region has 16 residues. This CDR3 is CASSISGEGQYNEQFF. DNA for the CDR3: TGTGCCAGCAGCATCTCTGGGGAGGGCCAATACAATGAGCAGTTCTTC.

This clone was seen only a few times. The V gene is TRBV7-6, the J gene TRBJ1-1; D might be TRBD1 (5 bases). The CDR3 runs 13 residues. Trimming shortened V by 8 bases and J by 3 bases, and 13 bases separated the two germline ends. The germline CDR1 and CDR2 sequences are SGHVS and FNYEAQ. The CDR3, as DNA: TGTGCCAGCCCGAAGGGGTCGGACACTGAAGCTTTCTTT. Amino acid sequence: CASPKGSDTEAFF.

This sequence joins TRBV27 and TRBJ2-7, with 9 bases aligning to TRBD1. The CDR3 spans 16 residues. Germline V CDR1 and CDR2: MNHEY, SMNVEV (reference sequence). The ends lost 6 bases at V and 2 bases at J; junction bases unmatched: 11. CDR3 sequence reads: CASSTLPRDRAYEQYF. The DNA for the CDR3 is TGTGCCAGCAGCACCCTACCCCGGGACAGGGCCTACGAGCAGTACTTC.

The gene calls are TRBV5-5 and TRBJ1-5, with 10 bases matching TRBD1. Trimming at V came to 4 bases and at J to 1 base, leaving 8 bases not matched to a gene. This CDR3 has 17 amino acids. Germline V gene lookup returns CDR1 SGHKS and CDR2 YYEKEE (reference sequence). CDR3 in amino acids: CASSTDRGLGSNQPQHF. DNA of the CDR3: TGTGCCAGCAGCACCGACAGGGGGCTCGGGAGCAATCAGCCCCAGCATTTT.

This rearrangement joins TRBV19 to TRBJ1-5; D is undetermined. This CDR3 is built from 15 residues. Germline loops: CDR1 LNHDA, CDR2 SQIVND (reference sequence). The V end was cut by 3 bases, the J end by 0 bases, with 9 bases between. The CDR3 coding sequence is TGTGCCAGTAGTATCTTAGCGGGTAGCAATCAGCCCCAGCATTTT. Protein: CASSILAGSNQPQHF.

The chain recombines TRBV6-6 with TRBJ1-1; the match to TRBD1 covers 8 bases. Trimming at V came to 7 bases and at J to 3 bases, leaving 7 bases not matched to a gene. CDR3 length equals 14 residues. The V gene's germline CDR1 is MNHNY and CDR2 SVGAGI (reference sequence). For the CDR3, the DNA is TGTGCCAGCACCGACAAGACAGGGGACACTGAAGCTTTCTTT. This codes for CASTDKTGDTEAFF.

This clone occurred once. The chain couples TRBV18 to TRBJ1-4; D possibly corresponds to TRBD1 (6 bases). Germline loops: CDR1 KGHSH, CDR2 LQKENI. The V and J ends lost 2 bases and 6 bases respectively, with 7 bases between them. The CDR3 sequence is 13 residues long. In DNA form, the CDR3 reads TGTGCCAGCTCACCAAACAGGGATGAAAAACTGTTTTTT. It specifies CASSPNRDEKLFF.

This clone turned up a few times. The rearrangement links TRBV19 to TRBJ1-1; D is undetermined. Germline assignment: CDR1 LNHDA and CDR2 SQIVND (reference sequence). This CDR3 comprises 14 residues. V was shortened by 5 bases and J by 2 bases, with 12 bases between the two germline ends. Here the CDR3 DNA reads TGTGCCAGTAGTTTCAACAGACTAAACACTGAAGCTTTCTTT. Translation gives CASSFNRLNTEAFF.

The chain carries TRBV29-1 and TRBJ2-5, with unresolved D. This CDR3 spans 15 amino acids. V was cut by 4 bases and J by 5 bases, with 20 bases left in between. The V gene's germline CDR1 is SQVTM and CDR2 ANQGSEA. DNA for the CDR3: TGCAGCGTTGGGAGTAACCACGTCACCGCCGAGACCCAGTACTTC. It translates to CSVGSNHVTAETQYF.

This sequence joins TRBV7-2 and TRBJ2-1; 11 bases map to TRBD2. This CDR3 spans 16 amino acids. V lost 5 bases and J lost 0; bases outside the gene matches: 3. Germline values: CDR1 SGHTA, CDR2 FQGNSA. The CDR3 spells CASSVSGGASYNEQFF. As DNA, the CDR3 is TGTGCCAGCAGCGTTAGCGGGGGGGCCTCCTACAATGAGCAGTTCTTC.

J is TRBJ1-2 and V is TRBV19; D gene unclear. Germline lookup yields CDR1 LNHDA and CDR2 SQIVND (reference sequence). The CDR3 spans 13 residues. V lost 1 base and J lost 4, with 7 bases in between. The chain's CDR3 is CASSIGFSYGYTF. The CDR3 DNA reads as TGTGCCAGTAGTATAGGGTTCAGCTATGGCTACACCTTC.

The V gene is TRBV30, the J gene TRBJ1-1, with unresolved D. The CDR3 has 14 residues. Germline V CDR1 and CDR2: GTSNPN, SVGIG (reference sequence). Trimming pared 1 base from V and 4 bases from J, leaving 13 bases between. Written as DNA, the CDR3 is TGTGCCTGGAGTGAGACCGGGAGGCTCACTGAAGCTTTCTTT. This encodes CAWSETGRLTEAFF.